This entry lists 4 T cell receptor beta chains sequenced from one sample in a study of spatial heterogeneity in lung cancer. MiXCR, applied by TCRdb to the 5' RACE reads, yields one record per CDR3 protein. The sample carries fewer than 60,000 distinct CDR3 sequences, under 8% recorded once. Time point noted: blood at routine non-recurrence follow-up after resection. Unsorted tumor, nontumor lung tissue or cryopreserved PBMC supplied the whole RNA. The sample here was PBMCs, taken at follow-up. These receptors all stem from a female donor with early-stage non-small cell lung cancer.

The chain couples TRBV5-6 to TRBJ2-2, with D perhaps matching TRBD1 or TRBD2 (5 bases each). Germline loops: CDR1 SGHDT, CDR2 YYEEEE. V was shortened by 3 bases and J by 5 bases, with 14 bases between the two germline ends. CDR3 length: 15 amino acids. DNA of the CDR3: TGTGCCAGCAGCTGGTACGGGACGGTGACCGGGGAGCTGTTTTTT. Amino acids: CASSWYGTVTGELFF.

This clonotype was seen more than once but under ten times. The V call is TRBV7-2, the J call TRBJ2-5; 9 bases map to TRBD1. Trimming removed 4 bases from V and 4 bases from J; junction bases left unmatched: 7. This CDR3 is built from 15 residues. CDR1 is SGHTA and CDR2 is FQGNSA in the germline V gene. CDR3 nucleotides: TGTGCCAGCAGCTCCCCGGACAGGGGTCGAGAGACCCAGTACTTC. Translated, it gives CASSSPDRGRETQYF.

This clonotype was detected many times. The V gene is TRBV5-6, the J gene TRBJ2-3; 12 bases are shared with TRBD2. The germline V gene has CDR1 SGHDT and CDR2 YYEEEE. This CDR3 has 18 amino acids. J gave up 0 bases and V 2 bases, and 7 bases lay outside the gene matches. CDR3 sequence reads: CASSFLAGGLRSTDTQYF. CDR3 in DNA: TGTGCCAGCAGCTTTCTAGCGGGGGGGCTTCGGAGCACAGATACGCAGTATTTT.

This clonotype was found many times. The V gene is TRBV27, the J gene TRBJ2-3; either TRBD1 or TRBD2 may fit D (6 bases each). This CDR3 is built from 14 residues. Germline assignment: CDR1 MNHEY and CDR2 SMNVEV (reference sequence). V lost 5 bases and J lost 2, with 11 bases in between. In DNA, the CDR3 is TGTGCCAGCAGTAGAGGGGGGTTCACAGATACGCAGTATTTT. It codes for CASSRGGFTDTQYF.